The clone carrying this T cell receptor (beta chain) was seen a few times. Time point of the sample: blood at routine non-recurrence follow-up after resection. Whole RNA from tumor, nontumor lung or frozen PBMC was sequenced unsorted. The data stem from a study of spatial heterogeneity in lung cancer. Study-level information: Samples were donated by 72 untreated early-stage non-small cell lung cancer patients.

A single record per CDR3 protein comes from TCRdb applying MiXCR to the 5' RACE reads. The repertoire includes 110,000 or so distinct CDR3 sequences, 9.5% to 14% of them detected once, and approximately 25% sits in the top ten. This CDR3 contains 14 residues. From germline, CDR1 is SGHNT and CDR2 YYREEE (reference sequence). The V end was cut by 4 bases, the J end by 1 base, with 11 bases between. The sequence came from a female donor with early-stage non-small cell lung cancer. Sequences were derived from PBMCs, sampled at follow-up. V and J are TRBV5-4 and TRBJ1-1; D might be TRBD1 (5 bases). The CDR3 reads CASSAGLQNTEAFF. CDR3 sequence (DNA): TGTGCCAGCAGCGCGGGACTCCAGAACACTGAAGCTTTCTTT.